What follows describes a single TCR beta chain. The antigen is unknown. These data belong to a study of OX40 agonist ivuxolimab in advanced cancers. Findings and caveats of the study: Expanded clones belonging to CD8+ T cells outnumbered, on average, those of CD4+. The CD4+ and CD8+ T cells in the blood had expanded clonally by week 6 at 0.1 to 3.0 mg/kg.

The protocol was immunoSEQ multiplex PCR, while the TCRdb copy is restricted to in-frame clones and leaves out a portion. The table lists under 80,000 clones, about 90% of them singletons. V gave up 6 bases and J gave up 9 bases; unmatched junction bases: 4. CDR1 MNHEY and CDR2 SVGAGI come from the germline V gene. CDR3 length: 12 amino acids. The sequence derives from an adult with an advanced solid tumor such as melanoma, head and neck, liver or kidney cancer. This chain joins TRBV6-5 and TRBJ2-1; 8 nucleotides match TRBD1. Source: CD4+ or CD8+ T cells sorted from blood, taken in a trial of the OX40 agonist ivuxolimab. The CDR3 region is CASSRTGFEQFF. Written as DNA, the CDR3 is TGTGCCAGCAGCAGGACAGGGTTTGAGCAGTTCTTC.